This TCR beta chain was obtained from a study of blood T cells in healthy people across ages. Together with a sample-barcoded 5' primer, a J-beta primer mix was included in a second PCR lasting about 6 to 11 cycles. Each cDNA molecule received a tag from a template-switch adaptor that had 12 random nucleotides. Any given sample supplied a minimum of 2.5 million CDR3-containing paired-end reads. TCRdb ran MiXCR on the 5' RACE reads and lists one entry per CDR3 protein. This sample yields 1.8 million or so distinct CDR3 sequences, of which around 42% are seen a single time; under 30% belongs to the top ten. Per-sample PBMC isolation yielded at least 6.5 million cells. The V and J ends lost 4 bases and 1 base, in that order; junction bases with no gene match: 7. CDR3 size: 16 residues. Per the germline V gene, CDR1 is SGHRS and CDR2 is YFSETQ.

The receptor was isolated from a human donor in good health. V and J are TRBV5-1 and TRBJ2-1, with 8 bases fitting TRBD2. Sequenced: blood. The CDR3 spells CASSGLGTSSYNEQFF. CDR3 bases: TGCGCCAGCAGCGGACTTGGGACTAGTTCCTACAATGAGCAGTTCTTC.